This T cell receptor (beta chain) is from a study of PD-1 blockade in classical Hodgkin lymphoma. Here immunoSEQ multiplex PCR was the method, and the copy in TCRdb shows in-frame clones only, minus some. The sample carries around 7,500 clones, 70% to 90% recorded once. Exposure to brentuximab vedotin varied, and each patient had relapsed following autologous stem cell transplantation. The authors enriched CD8+ T cells from thawed PBMCs via magnetic negative selection. The germline CDR1 and CDR2 sequences are SQVTM and ANQGSEA. V shed 2 bases and J shed 4 bases, with 21 bases lying between them. This CDR3 has 17 amino acids.

This material consisted of CD8+ T cells from blood, taken at baseline. This chain links TRBV29-1 with TRBJ2-1; D gene ambiguous. The source of this sequence is a human donor with classical Hodgkin lymphoma. In DNA, the CDR3 is TGCAGCGTTGAAAGATTTATAACCGACGGTGGGTACAATGAGCAGTTCTTC. As protein: CSVERFITDGGYNEQFF.